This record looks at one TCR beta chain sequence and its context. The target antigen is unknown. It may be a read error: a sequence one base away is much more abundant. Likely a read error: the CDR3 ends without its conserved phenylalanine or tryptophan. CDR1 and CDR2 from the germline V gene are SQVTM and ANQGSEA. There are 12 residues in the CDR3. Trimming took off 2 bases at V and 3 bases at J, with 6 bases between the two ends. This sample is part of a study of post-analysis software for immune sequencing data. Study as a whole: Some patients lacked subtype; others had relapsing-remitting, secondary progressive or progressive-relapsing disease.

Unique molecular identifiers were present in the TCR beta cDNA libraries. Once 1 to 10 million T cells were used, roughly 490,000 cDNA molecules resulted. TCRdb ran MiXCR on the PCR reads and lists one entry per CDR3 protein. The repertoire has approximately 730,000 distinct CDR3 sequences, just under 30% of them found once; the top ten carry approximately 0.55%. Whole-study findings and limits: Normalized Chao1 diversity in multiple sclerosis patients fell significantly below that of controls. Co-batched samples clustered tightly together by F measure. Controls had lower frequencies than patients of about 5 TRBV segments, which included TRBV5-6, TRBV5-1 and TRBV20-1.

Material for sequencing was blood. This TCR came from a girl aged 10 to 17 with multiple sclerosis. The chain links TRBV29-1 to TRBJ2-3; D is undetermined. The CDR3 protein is CSVEKETDTQYC. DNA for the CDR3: TGCAGCGTTGAAAAGGAGACAGATACGCAGTATTGT.